The sequence of this T cell receptor (beta chain) was determined in a study of regulatory T cells in long-lasting Graves disease. A remark on this clonotype: The antigen is unknown.

Library construction for TCR beta used iRepertoire HTBI primers and Arm-PCR of CDR3 regions. Authors' methods: Analysis of the samples identified over 60 TRBV and around 13 TRBJ segments. TCRdb analysed the multiplex PCR reads with MiXCR anew, one entry per CDR3 protein. These V and J calls originate from TCRdb's pipeline instead of the authors' own analysis. The table lists roughly 700,000 distinct CDR3 sequences, approximately 29% of them singletons. Time point meaning: persistent/refractory GD, antithyroid drugs over 5 years with positive TRAb. The authors made the TCR library using RNA they extracted from PBMCs. Whole-study findings and limits: Clonotypes that were public and shared totalled approximately 2,800 in persistent patients versus around 1,000 in new patients. Owing to a sample size that was small, accuracy may have been reduced. Among samples with persistent disease, TRBV28, TRBJ1-2 and TRBJ2-5 were favored.

The CDR3 spans 14 residues. The V end was cut by 4 bases, the J end by 4 bases, with 13 bases between. Germline CDR1 reads SGHTA; CDR2 reads FQGNSA. Here the sequenced sample was peripheral blood mononuclear cells (PBMCs), taken when the disease was refractory, from a patient treated with antithyroid drugs. The chain combines TRBV7-2 with TRBJ1-2; weak D call: TRBD1 (5 bases). This clonotype was sampled from a female donor with Graves disease. CDR3 DNA sequence: TGTGCCAGCAGCTCGATAGGGGTTATCTATGGCTACACCTTC. Translated, it gives CASSSIGVIYGYTF.